The rows below give T cell receptor beta chains drawn from one sample of a study of cytotoxic CD8 clonotypes in ibrutinib-treated CLL. Produced via immunoSEQ multiplex PCR; TCRdb's table is partial and in-frame only. The sample consists of about 14,000 clones, about two thirds of them appearing once. The sequenced sample was PBMCs, obtained before ibrutinib treatment. These TCRs come from a human donor with chronic lymphocytic leukemia. Each CDR3 is given with its conserved first and last residue. Each record gives: V gene, clone size, D gene, J gene, CDR3 DNA, CDR3 protein. The D gene is left open where the match is weak. Not all rows give a size; the values are once, few, many and, for expanded clones, a class.

V: TRBV5-4; size: NA; D: NA; J: TRBJ2-7; DNA: TGTGCCAGCAGCTCCGCGTCCTACGAGCAGTACTTC; CDR3: CASSSASYEQYF
V: TRBV7-9; size: once; D: TRBD1; J: TRBJ1-1; DNA: TGTGCCAGCAGCTTGACAGGGGCGAACACTGAAGCTTTCTTT; CDR3: CASSLTGANTEAFF
V: TRBV7-9; size: NA; D: TRBD1; J: TRBJ1-1; DNA: TGTGCCAGCAGGGCAGGGGGCGGGAAAACTGAAGCTTTCTTT; CDR3: CASRAGGGKTEAFF
V: TRBV7-9; size: NA; D: NA; J: TRBJ2-7; DNA: TGTGCCAGCAGAGATACAGGGGAGGGCGAGCAGTACTTC; CDR3: CASRDTGEGEQYF
V: TRBV18; size: NA; D: NA; J: TRBJ2-2; DNA: TGTGCCAGCTCACCACCGGAGAACACCGGGGAGCTGTTTTTT; CDR3: CASSPPENTGELFF
V: TRBV7-6; size: few; D: TRBD2; J: TRBJ2-1; DNA: TGTGCCAGCAGCAACCTGAACCGAGCGGGACGGACGAACAATGAGCAGTTCTTC; CDR3: CASSNLNRAGRTNNEQFF
V: TRBV4-1; size: once; D: NA; J: TRBJ1-2; DNA: TGCGCCAGCAGCCAAGCGAGGGGGGGCTATGGCTACACCTTC; CDR3: CASSQARGGYGYTF
V: TRBV5-1; size: NA; D: NA; J: TRBJ1-2; DNA: TGCGCCAGCAGCACAGCAGGGTATCAAGGCTACACCTTC; CDR3: CASSTAGYQGYTF
V: TRBV9; size: once; D: NA; J: TRBJ2-5; DNA: TGTGCCAGCAGCGTAGGCCAGTTGGTCAGGGAGACCCAGTACTTC; CDR3: CASSVGQLVRETQYF
V: TRBV7-9; size: once; D: TRBD2; J: TRBJ2-7; DNA: TGTGCCAGCAGCCCGAGCGGGGGGAACTACGAGCAGTACTTC; CDR3: CASSPSGGNYEQYF
V: TRBV12-5; size: NA; D: NA; J: TRBJ2-1; DNA: TGTGCTAGTGGTTTGTCGAGGGATGAGCAGTTCTTC; CDR3: CASGLSRDEQFF
V: TRBV10-2; size: NA; D: NA; J: TRBJ1-1; DNA: TGCGCCAGCAGTGAGAACACTGAAGCTTTCTTT; CDR3: CASSENTEAFF
V: TRBV4-1; size: medium-sized; D: NA; J: TRBJ1-1; DNA: TGCGCCAGTGACGGGGGTACTGAAGCTTTCTTT; CDR3: CASDGGTEAFF
V: TRBV2; size: NA; D: NA; J: TRBJ1-1; DNA: TGCGCCAGCAGCGAAGTACAGGGAGGGTACACTGAAGCTTTCTTT; CDR3: CASSEVQGGYTEAFF
V: TRBV25-1; size: few; D: TRBD2; J: TRBJ2-1; DNA: TGTGCCAGCAGTGAATACCAGCGGGGGGGCTACAATGAGCAGTTCTTC; CDR3: CASSEYQRGGYNEQFF